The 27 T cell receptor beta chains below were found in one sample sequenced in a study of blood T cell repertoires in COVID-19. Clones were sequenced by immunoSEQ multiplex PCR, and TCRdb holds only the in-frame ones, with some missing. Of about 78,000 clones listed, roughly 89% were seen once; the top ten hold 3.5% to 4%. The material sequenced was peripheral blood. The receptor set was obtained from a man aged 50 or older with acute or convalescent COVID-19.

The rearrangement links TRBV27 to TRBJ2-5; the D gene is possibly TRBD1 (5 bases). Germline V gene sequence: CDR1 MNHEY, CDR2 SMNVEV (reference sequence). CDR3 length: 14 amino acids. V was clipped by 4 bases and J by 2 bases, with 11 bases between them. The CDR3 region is CASSSLQAQETQYF. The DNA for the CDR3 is TGTGCCAGCAGTTCCCTACAGGCGCAAGAGACCCAGTACTTC.

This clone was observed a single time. The DNA for the CDR3 is TGTGCCACCAGTGATGGGGCGACTAGCGGGTCTACAGATACGCAGTATTTT. Translated, it gives CATSDGATSGSTDTQYF. This chain joins TRBV24-1 and TRBJ2-3; 10 nucleotides match TRBD2. CDR1 is KGHDR and CDR2 is SFDVKD in the germline V gene. There are 17 residues in the CDR3. Germline trimming cut 3 bases from V and 3 bases from J; bases unmatched to any gene: 8.

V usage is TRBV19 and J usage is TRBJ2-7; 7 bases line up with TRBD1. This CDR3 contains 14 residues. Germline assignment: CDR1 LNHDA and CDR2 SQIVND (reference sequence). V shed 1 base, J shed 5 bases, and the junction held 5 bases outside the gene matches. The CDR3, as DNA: TGTGCCAGTAGTATAGGGGACAGTCGCAACGAGCAGTACTTC. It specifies CASSIGDSRNEQYF.

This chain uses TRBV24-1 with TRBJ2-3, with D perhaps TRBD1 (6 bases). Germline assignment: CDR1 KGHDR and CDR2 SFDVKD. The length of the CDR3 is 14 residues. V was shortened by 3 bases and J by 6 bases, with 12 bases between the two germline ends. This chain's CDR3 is CATSDQGWGDTQYF. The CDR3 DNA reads TGTGCCACCAGTGATCAGGGGTGGGGGGATACGCAGTATTTT.

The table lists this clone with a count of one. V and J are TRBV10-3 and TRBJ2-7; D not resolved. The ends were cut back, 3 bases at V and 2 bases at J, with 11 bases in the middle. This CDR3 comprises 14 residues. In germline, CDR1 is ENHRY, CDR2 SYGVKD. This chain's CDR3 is CAISDLAETYEQYF. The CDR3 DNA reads TGTGCCATCAGTGATTTGGCGGAAACCTACGAGCAGTACTTC.

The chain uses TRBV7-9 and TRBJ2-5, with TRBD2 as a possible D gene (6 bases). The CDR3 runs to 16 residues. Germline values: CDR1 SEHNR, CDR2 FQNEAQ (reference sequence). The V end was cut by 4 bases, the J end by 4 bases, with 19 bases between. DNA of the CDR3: TGTGCCAGCAGCTCCGCCGGAGGGACTCTGGGAGAGACCCAGTACTTC. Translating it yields CASSSAGGTLGETQYF.

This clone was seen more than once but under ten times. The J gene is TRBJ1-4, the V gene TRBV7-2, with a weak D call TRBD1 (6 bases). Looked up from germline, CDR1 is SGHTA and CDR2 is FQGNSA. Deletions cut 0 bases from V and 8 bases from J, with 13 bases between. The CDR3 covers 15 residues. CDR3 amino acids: CASSLATGRGEKLFF. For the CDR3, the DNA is TGTGCCAGCAGCTTAGCGACAGGAAGAGGAGAAAAACTGTTTTTT.

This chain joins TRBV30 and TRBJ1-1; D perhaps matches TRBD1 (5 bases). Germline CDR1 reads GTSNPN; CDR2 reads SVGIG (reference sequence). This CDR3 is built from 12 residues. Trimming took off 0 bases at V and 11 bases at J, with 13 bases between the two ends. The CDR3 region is CAWSVMSGRAFF. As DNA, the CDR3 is TGTGCCTGGAGTGTGATGTCAGGGAGGGCTTTCTTT. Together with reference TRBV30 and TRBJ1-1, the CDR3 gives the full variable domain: SQTIHQWPATLVQPVGSPLSLECTVEGTSNPNLYWYRQAAGRGLQLLFYSVGIGQISSEVPQNLSASRPQDRQFILSSKKLLLSDSGFYLCAWSVMSGRAFFGQGTRLTVV.

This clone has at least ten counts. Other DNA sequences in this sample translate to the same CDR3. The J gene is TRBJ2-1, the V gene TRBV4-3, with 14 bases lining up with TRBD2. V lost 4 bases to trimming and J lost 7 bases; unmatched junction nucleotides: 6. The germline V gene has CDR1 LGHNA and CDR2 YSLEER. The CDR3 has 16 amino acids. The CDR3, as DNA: TGCGCCAGCAGCCCCCACGGGACTAGCGGGAGTAATGAGCAGTTCTTC. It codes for CASSPHGTSGSNEQFF.

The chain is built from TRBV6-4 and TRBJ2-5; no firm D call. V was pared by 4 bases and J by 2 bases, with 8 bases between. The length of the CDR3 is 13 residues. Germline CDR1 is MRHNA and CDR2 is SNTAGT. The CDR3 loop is CASSGYLQETQYF. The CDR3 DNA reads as TGTGCCAGCAGTGGGTACTTGCAAGAGACCCAGTACTTC.

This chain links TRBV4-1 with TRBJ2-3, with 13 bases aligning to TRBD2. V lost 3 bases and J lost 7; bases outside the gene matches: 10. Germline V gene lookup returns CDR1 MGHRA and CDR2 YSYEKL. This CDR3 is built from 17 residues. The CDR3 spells CASSQERLAGGPNTQYF. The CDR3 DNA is TGCGCCAGCAGCCAGGAAAGACTAGCGGGAGGACCGAATACGCAGTATTTT.

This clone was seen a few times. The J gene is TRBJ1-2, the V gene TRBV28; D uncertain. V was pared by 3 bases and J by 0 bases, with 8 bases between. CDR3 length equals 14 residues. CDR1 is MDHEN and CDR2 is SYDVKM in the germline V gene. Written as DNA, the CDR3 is TGTGCCAGCAGTTTCGGCGGAGCTAACTATGGCTACACCTTC. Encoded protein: CASSFGGANYGYTF.

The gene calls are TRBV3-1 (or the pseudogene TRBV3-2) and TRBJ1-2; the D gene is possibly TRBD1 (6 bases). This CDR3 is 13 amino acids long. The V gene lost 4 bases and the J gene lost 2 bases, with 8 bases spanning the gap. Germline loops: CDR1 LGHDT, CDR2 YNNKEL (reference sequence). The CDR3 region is CASSPDRNYGYTF. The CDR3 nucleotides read TGTGCCAGCAGCCCGGACAGAAACTATGGCTACACCTTC.

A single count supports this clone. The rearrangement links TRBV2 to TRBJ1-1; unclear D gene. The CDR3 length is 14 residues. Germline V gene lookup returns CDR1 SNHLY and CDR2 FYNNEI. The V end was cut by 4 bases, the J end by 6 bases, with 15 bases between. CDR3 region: CASSVFAGLAEAFF. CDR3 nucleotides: TGTGCCAGCAGTGTGTTTGCTGGGCTCGCTGAAGCTTTCTTT.

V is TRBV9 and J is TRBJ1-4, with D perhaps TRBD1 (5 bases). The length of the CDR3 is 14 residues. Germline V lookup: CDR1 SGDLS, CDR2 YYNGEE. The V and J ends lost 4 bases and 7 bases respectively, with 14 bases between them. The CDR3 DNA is TGTGCCAGCAGCTCGACAGCCCTGGGTGAAAAACTGTTTTTT. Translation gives CASSSTALGEKLFF.

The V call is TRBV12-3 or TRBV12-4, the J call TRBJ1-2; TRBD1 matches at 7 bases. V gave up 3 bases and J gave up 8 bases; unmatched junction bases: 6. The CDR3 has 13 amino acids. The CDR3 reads CASSLEGAWGYTF. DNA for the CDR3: TGTGCCAGCAGTTTGGAGGGGGCCTGGGGCTACACCTTC.

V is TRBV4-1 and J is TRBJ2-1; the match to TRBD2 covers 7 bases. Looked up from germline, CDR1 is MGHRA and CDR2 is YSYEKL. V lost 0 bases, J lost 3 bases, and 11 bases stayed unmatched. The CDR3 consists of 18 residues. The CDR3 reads CASSQEVGGRAVYNEQFF. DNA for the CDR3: TGCGCCAGCAGCCAAGAAGTTGGGGGGAGGGCCGTCTACAATGAGCAGTTCTTC.

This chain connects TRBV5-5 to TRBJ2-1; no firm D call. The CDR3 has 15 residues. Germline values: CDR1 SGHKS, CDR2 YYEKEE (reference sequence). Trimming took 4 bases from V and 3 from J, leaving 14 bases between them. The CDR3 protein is CASSSLGADYNEQFF. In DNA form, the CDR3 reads TGTGCCAGCAGCAGCTTGGGCGCAGACTACAATGAGCAGTTCTTC.

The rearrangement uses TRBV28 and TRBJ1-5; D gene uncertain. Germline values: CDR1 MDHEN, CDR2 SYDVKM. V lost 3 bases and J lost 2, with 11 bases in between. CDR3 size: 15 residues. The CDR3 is CASSFWAGGNQPQHF. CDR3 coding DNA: TGTGCCAGCAGTTTCTGGGCCGGGGGCAATCAGCCCCAGCATTTT.

CDR3 sequence: CASPRLDRVKSHYEQYF. CDR3 sequence (DNA): TGTGCCAGCCCCAGACTAGACAGAGTGAAAAGTCACTACGAGCAGTACTTC. The chain combines TRBV6-4 with TRBJ2-7; perhaps TRBD2 as D (6 bases). From germline, CDR1 is MRHNA and CDR2 SNTAGT. V was trimmed by 8 bases and J by 3 bases, leaving 26 bases between them. CDR3 length: 17 amino acids.

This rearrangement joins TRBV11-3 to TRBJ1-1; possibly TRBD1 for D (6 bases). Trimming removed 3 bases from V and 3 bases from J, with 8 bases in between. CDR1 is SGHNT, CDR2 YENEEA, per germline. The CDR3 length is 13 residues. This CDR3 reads CASSFEGDTEAFF. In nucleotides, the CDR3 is TGTGCCAGCAGCTTTGAGGGGGACACTGAAGCTTTCTTT.

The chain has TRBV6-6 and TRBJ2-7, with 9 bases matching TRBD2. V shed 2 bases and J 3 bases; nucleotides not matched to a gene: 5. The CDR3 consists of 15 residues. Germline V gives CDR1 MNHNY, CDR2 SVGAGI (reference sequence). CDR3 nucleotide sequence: TGTGCCAGCAGTTACGAGTCTAGCGGGAACTACGAGCAGTACTTC. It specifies CASSYESSGNYEQYF.

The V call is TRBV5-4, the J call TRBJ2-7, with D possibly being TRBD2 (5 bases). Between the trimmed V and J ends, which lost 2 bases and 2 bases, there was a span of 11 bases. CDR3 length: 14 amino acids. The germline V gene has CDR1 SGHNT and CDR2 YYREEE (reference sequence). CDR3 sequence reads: CASSFPDGTYEQYF. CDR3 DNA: TGTGCCAGCAGCTTCCCAGACGGGACCTACGAGCAGTACTTC.

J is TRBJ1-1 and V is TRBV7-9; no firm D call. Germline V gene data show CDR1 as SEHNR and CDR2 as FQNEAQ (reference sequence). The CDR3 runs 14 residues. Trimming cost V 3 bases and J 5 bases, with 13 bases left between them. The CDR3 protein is CASSFGNGGTEAFF. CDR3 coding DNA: TGTGCCAGCAGCTTTGGAAATGGAGGGACTGAAGCTTTCTTT.

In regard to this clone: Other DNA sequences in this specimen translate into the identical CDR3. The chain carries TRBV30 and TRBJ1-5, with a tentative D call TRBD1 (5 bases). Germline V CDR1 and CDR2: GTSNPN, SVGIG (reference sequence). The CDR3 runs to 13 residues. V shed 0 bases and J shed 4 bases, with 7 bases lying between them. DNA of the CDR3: TGTGCCTGGAGTGTACGGGGGAATCAGCCCCAGCATTTT. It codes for CAWSVRGNQPQHF.

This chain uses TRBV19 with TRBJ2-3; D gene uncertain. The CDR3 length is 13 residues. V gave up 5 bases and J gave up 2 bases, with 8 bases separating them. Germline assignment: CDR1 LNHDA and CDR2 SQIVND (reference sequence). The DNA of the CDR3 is TGTGCCAGTAGTCCGGGTTTCACAGATACGCAGTATTTT. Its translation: CASSPGFTDTQYF.

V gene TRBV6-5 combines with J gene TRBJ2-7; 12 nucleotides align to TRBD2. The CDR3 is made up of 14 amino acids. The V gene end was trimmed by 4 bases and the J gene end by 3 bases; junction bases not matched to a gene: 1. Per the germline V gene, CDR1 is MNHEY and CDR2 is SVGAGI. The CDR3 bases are TGTGCCAGCAGTTCGACTAGCGGGGGCTACGAGCAGTACTTC. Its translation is CASSSTSGGYEQYF.